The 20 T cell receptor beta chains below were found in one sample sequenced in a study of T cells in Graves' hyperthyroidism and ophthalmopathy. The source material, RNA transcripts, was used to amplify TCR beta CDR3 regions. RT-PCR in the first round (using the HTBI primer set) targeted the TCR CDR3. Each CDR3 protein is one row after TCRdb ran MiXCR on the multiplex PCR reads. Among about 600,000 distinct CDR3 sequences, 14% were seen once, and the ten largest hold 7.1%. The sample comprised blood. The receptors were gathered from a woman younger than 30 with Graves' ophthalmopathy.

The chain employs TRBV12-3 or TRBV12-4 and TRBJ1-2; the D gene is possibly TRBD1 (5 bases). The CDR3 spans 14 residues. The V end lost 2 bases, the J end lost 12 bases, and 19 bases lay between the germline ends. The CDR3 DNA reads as TGTGCCAGCAGTTTAACGACAGTCCTTAAAGGCCACACCTTC. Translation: CASSLTTVLKGHTF.

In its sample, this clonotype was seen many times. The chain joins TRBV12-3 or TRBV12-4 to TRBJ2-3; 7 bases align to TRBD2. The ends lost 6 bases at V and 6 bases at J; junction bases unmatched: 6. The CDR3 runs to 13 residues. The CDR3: CASRLAPRDTQYF. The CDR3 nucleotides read TGTGCCAGCAGACTAGCGCCCAGGGATACGCAGTATTTT.

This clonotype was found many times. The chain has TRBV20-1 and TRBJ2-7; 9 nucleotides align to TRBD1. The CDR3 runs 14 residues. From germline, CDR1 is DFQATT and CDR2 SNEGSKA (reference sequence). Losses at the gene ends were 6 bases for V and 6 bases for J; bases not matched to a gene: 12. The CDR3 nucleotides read TGCAGTGCCCCCCCTTGGGACAGGGTGGGCGAGCAGTACTTC. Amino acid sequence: CSAPPWDRVGEQYF.

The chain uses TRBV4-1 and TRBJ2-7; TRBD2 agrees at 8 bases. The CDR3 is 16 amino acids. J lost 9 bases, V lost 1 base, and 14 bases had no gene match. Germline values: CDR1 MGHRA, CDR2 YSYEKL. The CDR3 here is CASSQVVLAGSGGQYF. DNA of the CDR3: TGCGCCAGCAGCCAAGTGGTGTTAGCGGGAAGTGGAGGGCAGTACTTC.

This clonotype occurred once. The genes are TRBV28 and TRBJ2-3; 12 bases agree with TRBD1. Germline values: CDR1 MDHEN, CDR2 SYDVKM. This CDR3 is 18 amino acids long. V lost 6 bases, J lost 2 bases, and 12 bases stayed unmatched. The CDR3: CASSSPLRDRGPTDTQYF. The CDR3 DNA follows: TGTGCCAGCAGCTCCCCCCTCCGGGACAGGGGGCCCACAGATACGCAGTATTTT.

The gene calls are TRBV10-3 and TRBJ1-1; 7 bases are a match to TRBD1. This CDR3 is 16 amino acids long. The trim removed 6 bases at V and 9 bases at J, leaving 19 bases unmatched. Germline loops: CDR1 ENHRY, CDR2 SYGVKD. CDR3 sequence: CAIRSAGRDRGPQAFF. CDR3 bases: TGTGCCATCAGGTCAGCCGGGAGAGATAGGGGGCCCCAAGCTTTCTTT.

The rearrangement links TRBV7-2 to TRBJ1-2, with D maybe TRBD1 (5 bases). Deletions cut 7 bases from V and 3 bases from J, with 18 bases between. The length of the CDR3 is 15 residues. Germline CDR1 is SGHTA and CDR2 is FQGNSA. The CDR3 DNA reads TGTGCCAGCACCCTCCTCCAGGGATCGGACTATGGCTACACCTTC. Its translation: CASTLLQGSDYGYTF.

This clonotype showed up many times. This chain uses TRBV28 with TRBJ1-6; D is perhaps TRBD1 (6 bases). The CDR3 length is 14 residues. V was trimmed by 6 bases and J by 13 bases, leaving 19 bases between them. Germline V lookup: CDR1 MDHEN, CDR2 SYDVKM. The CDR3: CASRIGQNASPLHF. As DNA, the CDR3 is TGTGCCAGCAGGATCGGACAGAACGCCTCCCCCCTCCACTTT.

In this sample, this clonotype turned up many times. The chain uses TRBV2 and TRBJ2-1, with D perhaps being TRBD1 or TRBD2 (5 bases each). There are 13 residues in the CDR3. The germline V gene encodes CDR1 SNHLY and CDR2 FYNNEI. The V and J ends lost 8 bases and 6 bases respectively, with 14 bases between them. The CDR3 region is CASQSGAFNEQFF. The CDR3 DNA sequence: TGTGCCAGCCAATCCGGGGCCTTCAATGAGCAGTTCTTC.

The CDR3 reads CAAQGSTYEQYF. The CDR3 DNA sequence: TGTGCCGCGCAGGGGTCAACCTACGAGCAGTACTTC. This rearrangement joins TRBV10-3 to TRBJ2-7; TRBD1 might be the D (6 bases). Germline values: CDR1 ENHRY, CDR2 SYGVKD. The CDR3 extends over 12 amino acids. V was cut by 11 bases and J by 2 bases, with 13 bases left in between.

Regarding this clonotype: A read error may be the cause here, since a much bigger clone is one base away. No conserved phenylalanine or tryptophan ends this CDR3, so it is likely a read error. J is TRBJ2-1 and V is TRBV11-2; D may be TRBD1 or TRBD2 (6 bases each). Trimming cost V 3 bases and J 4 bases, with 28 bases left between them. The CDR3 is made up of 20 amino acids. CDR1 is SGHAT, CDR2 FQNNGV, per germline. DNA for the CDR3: TGTGCCAGCAGCTTGGGAGGCCTTTCGGGGGCGCCCTTAATGTACAATGAGCAGTTCCTC. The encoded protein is CASSLGGLSGAPLMYNEQFL.

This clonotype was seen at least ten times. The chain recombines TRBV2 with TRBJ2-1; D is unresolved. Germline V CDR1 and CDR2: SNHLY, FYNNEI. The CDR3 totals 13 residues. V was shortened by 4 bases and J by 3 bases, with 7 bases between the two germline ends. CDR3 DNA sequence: TGTGCCAGCAGTGCGGCAAGCTACAATGAGCAGTTCTTC. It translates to CASSAASYNEQFF.

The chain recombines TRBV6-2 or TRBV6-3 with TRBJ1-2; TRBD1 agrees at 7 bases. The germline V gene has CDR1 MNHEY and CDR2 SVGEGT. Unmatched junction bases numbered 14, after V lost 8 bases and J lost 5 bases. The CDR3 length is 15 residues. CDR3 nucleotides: TGTGCCAGCGGGTCGGGACAGAGGATTTCTTATGGCTACACCTTC. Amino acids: CASGSGQRISYGYTF.

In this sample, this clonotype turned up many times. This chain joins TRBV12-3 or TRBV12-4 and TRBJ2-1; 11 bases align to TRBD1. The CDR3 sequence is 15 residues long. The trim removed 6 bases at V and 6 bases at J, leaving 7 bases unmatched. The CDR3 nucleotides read TGTGCCAGCAGGACACCCGGGACAGGGGGCAATGAGCAGTTCTTC. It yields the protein CASRTPGTGGNEQFF.

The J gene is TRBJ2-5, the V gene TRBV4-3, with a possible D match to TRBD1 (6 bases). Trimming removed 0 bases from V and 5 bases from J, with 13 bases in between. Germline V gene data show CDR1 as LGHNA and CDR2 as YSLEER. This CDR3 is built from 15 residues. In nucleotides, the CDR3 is TGCGCCAGCAGCCAAGAAATGGGGGCTTGGGAGACCCAGTACTTC. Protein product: CASSQEMGAWETQYF.

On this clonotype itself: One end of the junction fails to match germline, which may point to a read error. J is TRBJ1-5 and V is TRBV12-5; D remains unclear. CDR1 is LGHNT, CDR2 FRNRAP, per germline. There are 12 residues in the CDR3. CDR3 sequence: CACGLDNQPQHF. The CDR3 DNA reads TGTGCTTGTGGTTTGGATAATCAGCCCCAGCATTTT.

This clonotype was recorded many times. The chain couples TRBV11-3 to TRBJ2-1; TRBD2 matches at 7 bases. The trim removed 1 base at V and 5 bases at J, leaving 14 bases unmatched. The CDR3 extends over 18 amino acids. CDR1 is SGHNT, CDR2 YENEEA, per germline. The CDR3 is CASSLVLGPGGKNNEQFF. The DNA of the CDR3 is TGTGCCAGCAGCTTAGTTTTGGGCCCGGGAGGTAAAAACAATGAGCAGTTCTTC.

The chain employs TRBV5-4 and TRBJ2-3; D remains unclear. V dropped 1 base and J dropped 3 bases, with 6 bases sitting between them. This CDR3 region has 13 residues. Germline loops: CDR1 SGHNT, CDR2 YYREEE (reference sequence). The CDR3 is CASSLKSTDTQYF. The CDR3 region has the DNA TGTGCCAGCAGCTTGAAGTCGACAGATACGCAGTATTTT.

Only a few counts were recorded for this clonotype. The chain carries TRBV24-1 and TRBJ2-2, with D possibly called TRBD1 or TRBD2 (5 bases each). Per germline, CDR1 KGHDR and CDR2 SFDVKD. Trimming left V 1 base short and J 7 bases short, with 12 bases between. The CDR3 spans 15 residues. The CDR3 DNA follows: TGTGCCACCAGTGATTTCCGGGGCGCGGGCGGGGAGCTGTTTTTT. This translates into CATSDFRGAGGELFF.

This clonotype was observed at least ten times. The CDR3 DNA is TGTGCCACCAGCAGAGATCCGGACTCGGGAGGATGGGAGCAGTTCTTC. Translating gives CATSRDPDSGGWEQFF. V gene TRBV15 combines with J gene TRBJ2-1, with 7 bases lining up with TRBD2. Germline loops: CDR1 LNHNV, CDR2 YYDKDF (reference sequence). J gave up 10 bases and V 0 bases, and 12 bases lay outside the gene matches. This CDR3 has 16 residues.